These 27 T cell receptor beta chains were all obtained from the same sample, sequenced in a study of shared clonotypes between healthy human individuals. CD8 cells classed as naive were CD45RO-negative and positively selected for CCR7, excluding terminally differentiated effector memory CD45RA+ cells. TCRdb's copy holds only in-frame clones and misses some; the assay was immunoSEQ multiplex PCR. The sample includes about 2.1 million clones, over 85% seen only once; the top ten take less than 2%. Sequencing used naive CD8+ T cells from PBMCs. These receptors all stem from a man aged 18 to 30 in good health. Some clones in this sample may be carry-over from other donors' samples.

The V gene is TRBV25-1, the J gene TRBJ2-5; TRBD2 matches 12 bases. The germline gives CDR1 MGHDK, CDR2 SYGVNS. The CDR3 has 18 amino acids. Unmatched junction bases numbered 10, after V lost 2 bases and J lost 3 bases. The CDR3 sequence is CASSEGLAGGPREETQYF. The CDR3 DNA reads TGTGCCAGCAGTGAAGGGCTAGCGGGAGGGCCGAGGGAAGAGACCCAGTACTTC.

The V gene is TRBV7-9, the J gene TRBJ1-5; 7 nucleotides agree with TRBD1. The V and J ends lost 5 bases and 3 bases, in that order; junction bases with no gene match: 10. This CDR3 is built from 16 residues. From germline, CDR1 is SEHNR and CDR2 FQNEAQ (reference sequence). CDR3 nucleotides: TGTGCCAGCAGCCCCCTCCAGGGGGGAAACAATCAGCCCCAGCATTTT. Protein: CASSPLQGGNNQPQHF.

The rearrangement joins TRBV19 to TRBJ2-7, with D tentatively TRBD1 or TRBD2 (5 bases each). Germline V gene lookup returns CDR1 LNHDA and CDR2 SQIVND (reference sequence). V was shortened by 3 bases and J by 2 bases, with 11 bases between the two germline ends. CDR3 length: 14 residues. The CDR3 region has the DNA TGTGCCAGTAGTATGACAGCGGAAGCCTACGAGCAGTACTTC. Its protein product is CASSMTAEAYEQYF. The whole variable domain, remainder taken from reference TRBV19 and TRBJ2-7, is DGGITQSPKYLFRKEGQNVTLSCEQNLNHDAMYWYRQDPGQGLRLIYYSQIVNDFQKGDIAEGYSVSREKKESFPLTVTSAQKNPTAFYLCASSMTAEAYEQYFGPGTRLTVT.

This sequence joins TRBV28 and TRBJ2-3; TRBD2 matches at 10 bases. Germline CDR1 is MDHEN and CDR2 is SYDVKM. J lost 1 base, V lost 6 bases, and 19 bases had no gene match. This CDR3 is built from 20 residues. CDR3 residues: CASSPGHASGSLAGTDTQYF. CDR3 sequence (DNA): TGTGCCAGCAGCCCGGGTCATGCTAGCGGGAGCCTTGCAGGCACAGATACGCAGTATTTT.

The J gene is TRBJ2-7, the V gene TRBV7-6, with D possibly TRBD2 on 5 matching bases. CDR1 is SGHVS, CDR2 FNYEAQ, per germline. The ends were cut back, 2 bases at V and 0 bases at J, with 14 bases in the middle. This CDR3 region has 16 residues. The CDR3 bases are TGTGCCAGCAGCTTACTGGTAGCGAAGAGCTCCTACGAGCAGTACTTC. Amino acids: CASSLLVAKSSYEQYF. Full variable domain (rest looked up from reference TRBV7-6 and TRBJ2-7): GAGVSQSPRYKVTKRGQDVALRCDPISGHVSLYWYRQALGQGPEFLTYFNYEAQQDKSGLPNDRFSAERPEGSISTLTIQRTEQRDSAMYRCASSLLVAKSSYEQYFGPGTRLTVT.

For this clone: The same CDR3 also results from other DNA sequences found in this sample. The rearrangement uses TRBV28 and TRBJ1-1; D gene uncertain. V was pared by 3 bases and J by 4 bases, with 6 bases between. The CDR3 length is 12 residues. The V gene's germline CDR1 is MDHEN and CDR2 SYDVKM. CDR3 sequence reads: CASSFQGTEAFF. The CDR3 nucleotides read TGTGCCAGCAGTTTTCAAGGCACTGAAGCTTTCTTT.

This chain joins TRBV27 and TRBJ1-4; D gene uncertain. Germline V CDR1 and CDR2: MNHEY, SMNVEV (reference sequence). The CDR3 runs 16 residues. With 2 bases removed from V and 3 bases from J, the gap between germline ends came to 13 bases. CDR3 in amino acids: CASSLKQTGPNEKLFF. DNA of the CDR3: TGTGCCAGCAGTTTAAAGCAGACGGGTCCTAATGAAAAACTGTTTTTT.

For this clone: Sequence at one end of the junction differs from germline and may be a read error. This chain connects TRBV28 to TRBJ2-5, with 7 positions matching TRBD2. CDR1 and CDR2 from the germline V gene are MDHEN and SYDVKM. The CDR3 contains 11 residues. The CDR3 protein is CASSLGTTPNF. CDR3 nucleotides: TGTGCCAGCAGTTTAGGGACTACTCCGAACTTC.

V and J are TRBV15 and TRBJ2-3; D is possibly TRBD1 (5 bases). The length of the CDR3 is 12 residues. V gave up 5 bases and J gave up 3 bases, with 6 bases separating them. Germline CDR1 LNHNV, CDR2 YYDKDF (reference sequence). The CDR3 DNA is TGTGCCACCAGCCACAGGACAGATACGCAGTATTTT. Translating it yields CATSHRTDTQYF.

Of note for this clone: Other DNA sequences in the sample encode the same CDR3. The V call is TRBV7-9, the J call TRBJ2-7, with 7 bases fitting TRBD1. J lost 2 bases, V lost 4 bases, and 2 bases had no gene match. Germline-derived CDR1 and CDR2 are SEHNR and FQNEAQ (reference sequence). The CDR3 has 13 amino acids. CDR3 coding DNA: TGTGCCAGCAGCTCGGGACAGACCTACGAGCAGTACTTC. As protein: CASSSGQTYEQYF.

V is TRBV5-1 and J is TRBJ1-2; 7 nucleotides agree with TRBD1. CDR3 size: 15 residues. V shed 0 bases, J shed 4 bases, and the junction held 6 bases outside the gene matches. Germline V gene lookup returns CDR1 SGHRS and CDR2 YFSETQ. The CDR3: CASSLGTGTAYGYTF. Here the CDR3 DNA reads TGCGCCAGCAGCTTGGGAACCGGGACAGCCTATGGCTACACCTTC.

Here the CDR3 DNA reads TGTGCCAGCAGTCTTAGGGACTATCGGTCCGAGCAGTACTTC. Translated: CASSLRDYRSEQYF. V is TRBV27 and J is TRBJ2-7, with 7 bases matching TRBD2. Germline V gene sequence: CDR1 MNHEY, CDR2 SMNVEV (reference sequence). The CDR3 has 14 amino acids. The V gene end was trimmed by 5 bases and the J gene end by 6 bases; junction bases not matched to a gene: 10.

As to this clone: Other DNA sequences in this sample translate to the same CDR3. The chain employs TRBV29-1 and TRBJ2-1; no clear D. Trimming left V 3 bases short and J 3 bases short, with 6 bases between. The CDR3 covers 12 residues. Per the germline V gene, CDR1 is SQVTM and CDR2 is ANQGSEA. The chain's CDR3 is CSVDISYNEQFF. CDR3 nucleotide sequence: TGCAGCGTTGATATCAGCTACAATGAGCAGTTCTTC.

The chain carries TRBV6-5 and TRBJ2-7; 9 bases are shared with TRBD1. This CDR3 is 13 amino acids long. Germline loops: CDR1 MNHEY, CDR2 SVGAGI. V shed 6 bases and J 5 bases; nucleotides not matched to a gene: 5. The CDR3 loop reads CASRRDRADEQYF. As DNA, the CDR3 is TGTGCCAGCAGAAGGGACAGGGCCGACGAGCAGTACTTC.

This rearrangement joins TRBV29-1 to TRBJ2-2; the D gene is possibly TRBD2 (5 bases). Germline V gives CDR1 SQVTM, CDR2 ANQGSEA. Trimming shortened V by 1 base and J by 8 bases, and 11 bases separated the two germline ends. The CDR3 spans 13 residues. The CDR3 DNA follows: TGCAGCGTTGAAGGTGAAGAGGGTGGGGAGCTGTTTTTT. The encoded protein is CSVEGEEGGELFF.

This chain connects TRBV6-9 to TRBJ2-3; TRBD2 might be the D (5 bases). Germline V gene data show CDR1 as MNHGY and CDR2 as SVAAGI. V gave up 7 bases and J gave up 1 base, with 12 bases separating them. This CDR3 region has 14 residues. CDR3 DNA sequence: TGTGCCAGCACGTTAGCGTACCGCACAGATACGCAGTATTTT. Translated: CASTLAYRTDTQYF.

The V and J genes are TRBV28 and TRBJ2-3, with D unclear. V lost 3 bases to trimming and J lost 2 bases, with 9 bases between them. The CDR3 runs to 14 residues. Germline loops: CDR1 MDHEN, CDR2 SYDVKM. The CDR3 nucleotides are TGTGCCAGCAGTTTCGAGATAAACACAGATACGCAGTATTTT. It specifies CASSFEINTDTQYF.

The table lists this clone with a count of one. The rearrangement joins TRBV14 to TRBJ2-7; D ambiguous. V was cut by 4 bases and J by 6 bases, with 13 bases left in between. Germline values: CDR1 SGHDN, CDR2 FVKESK. The CDR3 totals 13 residues. CDR3 loop: CASSLSAPGEQYF. In nucleotides, the CDR3 is TGTGCCAGCAGCCTCTCTGCCCCCGGCGAGCAGTACTTC.

The chain combines TRBV28 with TRBJ2-3, with D unresolved. Trimming took 2 bases from V and 6 from J, leaving 15 bases between them. The CDR3 has 15 amino acids. The germline gives CDR1 MDHEN, CDR2 SYDVKM. The CDR3 region is CASSLRATGWDTQYF. Written as DNA, the CDR3 is TGTGCCAGCAGTTTACGGGCTACCGGGTGGGATACGCAGTATTTT.

This clone was seen only once. The rearrangement links TRBV5-6 to TRBJ2-7; maybe TRBD1 (6 bases). V was trimmed by 2 bases and J by 3 bases, leaving 15 bases between them. Germline-derived CDR1 and CDR2 are SGHDT and YYEEEE. CDR3 length: 15 residues. The CDR3 sequence is CASSFFTGNYYEQYF. CDR3 sequence (DNA): TGTGCCAGCAGCTTTTTTACAGGGAATTACTACGAGCAGTACTTC.

V usage is TRBV7-6 and J usage is TRBJ2-3; 7 bases are a match to TRBD2. The trim removed 7 bases at V and 6 bases at J, leaving 7 bases unmatched. Germline lookup yields CDR1 SGHVS and CDR2 FNYEAQ. There are 13 residues in the CDR3. Here the CDR3 reads CASMAGVSDTQYF. DNA of the CDR3: TGTGCCAGCATGGCGGGAGTTTCGGATACGCAGTATTTT. Using reference TRBV7-6 and TRBJ2-3 for the parts outside the CDR3, the full variable domain is GAGVSQSPRYKVTKRGQDVALRCDPISGHVSLYWYRQALGQGPEFLTYFNYEAQQDKSGLPNDRFSAERPEGSISTLTIQRTEQRDSAMYRCASMAGVSDTQYFGPGTRLTVL.

In DNA, the CDR3 is TGTGCCAGCAGCCGGTTGAACACTGAAGCTTTCTTT. This encodes CASSRLNTEAFF. The chain combines TRBV28 with TRBJ1-1; D is unclear. This CDR3 has 12 amino acids. Germline values: CDR1 MDHEN, CDR2 SYDVKM. Trimming shortened V by 6 bases and J by 0 bases, and 5 bases separated the two germline ends.

The chain has TRBV7-2 and TRBJ2-1; TRBD2 agrees at 11 bases. CDR1 is SGHTA, CDR2 FQGNSA, per germline. CDR3 length: 14 amino acids. V trimming: 3 bases; J trimming: 6 bases; junction bases outside the gene matches: 1. CDR3 in amino acids: CASSFSGRVNEQFF. CDR3 bases: TGTGCCAGCAGCTTTAGCGGGAGGGTCAATGAGCAGTTCTTC.

This chain uses TRBV2 with TRBJ2-5; 10 bases map to TRBD2. The CDR3 contains 17 residues. V was pared by 4 bases and J by 1 base, with 9 bases of the junction left unmatched. The germline CDR1 and CDR2 sequences are SNHLY and FYNNEI. DNA of the CDR3: TGTGCCAGCAGTGGAGAAGGACTAGCGGTACTCCAAGAGACCCAGTACTTC. Translation gives CASSGEGLAVLQETQYF.

This chain connects TRBV10-3 to TRBJ2-1; D gene ambiguous. Germline values: CDR1 ENHRY, CDR2 SYGVKD. CDR3 size: 13 residues. The V end lost 4 bases, the J end lost 6 bases, and 10 bases lay between the germline ends. This CDR3 is CAISGGRPNEQFF. The DNA for the CDR3 is TGTGCCATCAGTGGCGGCAGGCCCAATGAGCAGTTCTTC.

The rearrangement uses TRBV7-9 and TRBJ2-1, with a possible D match to TRBD2 (5 bases). Trimming cost V 5 bases and J 0 bases, with 11 bases left between them. The CDR3 is 15 residues long. Germline V gene lookup returns CDR1 SEHNR and CDR2 FQNEAQ (reference sequence). This CDR3 reads CASSNDYTSYNEQFF. CDR3 nucleotides: TGTGCCAGCAGCAACGACTACACCTCCTACAATGAGCAGTTCTTC. Based on the CDR3 plus reference TRBV7-9 and TRBJ2-1, the full variable domain is DTGVSQNPRHKITKRGQNVTFRCDPISEHNRLYWYRQTLGQGPEFLTYFQNEAQLEKSRLLSDRFSAERPKGSFSTLEIQRTEQGDSAMYLCASSNDYTSYNEQFFGPGTRLTVL.

The V call is TRBV7-3, the J call TRBJ2-2; weak D call: TRBD1 (5 bases). V was cut by 2 bases and J by 1 base, with 14 bases left in between. This CDR3 comprises 17 residues. From germline, CDR1 is SGHTA and CDR2 FQGTGA. CDR3: CASSLAQGLGNTGELFF. DNA for the CDR3: TGTGCCAGCAGCTTAGCCCAGGGTTTAGGGAACACCGGGGAGCTGTTTTTT.